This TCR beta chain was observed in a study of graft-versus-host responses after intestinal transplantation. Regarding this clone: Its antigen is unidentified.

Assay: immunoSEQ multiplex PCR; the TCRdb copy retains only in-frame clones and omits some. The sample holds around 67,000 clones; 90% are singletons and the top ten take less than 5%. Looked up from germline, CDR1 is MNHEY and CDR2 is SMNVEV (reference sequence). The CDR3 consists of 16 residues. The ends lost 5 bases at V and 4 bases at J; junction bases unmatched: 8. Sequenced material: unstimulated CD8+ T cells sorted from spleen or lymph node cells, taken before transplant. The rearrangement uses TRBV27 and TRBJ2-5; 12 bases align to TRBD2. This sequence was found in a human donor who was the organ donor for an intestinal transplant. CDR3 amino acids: CASSLYGLAGLETQYF. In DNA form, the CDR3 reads TGTGCCAGCAGTCTCTACGGACTAGCGGGGCTAGAGACCCAGTACTTC.